A selection of T cell receptor beta chains follows, all from one sample in a study of T cell responses to AZD1222 COVID-19 vaccine. The table came from immunoSEQ multiplex PCR; TCRdb's copy has only in-frame clones and leaves some out. The sample shows approximately 74,000 clones, roughly 88% of them seen only once. Sample: peripheral blood, taken on day 0 of AZD1222 vaccination. These receptors were taken from an adult in good health. Both conserved end residues are part of each CDR3. A D gene is named only where the DNA matches it firmly. The listing skips clone size in some rows; elsewhere it reads once, few, many or a size class.

clone size | J gene | V gene | D gene | CDR3 protein | CDR3 DNA
few | TRBJ1-5 | TRBV4-2 | TRBD1 | CASSRGRQGMSNQPQHF | TGTGCCAGCAGCCGGGGCCGACAGGGAATGAGCAATCAGCCCCAGCATTTT
NA | TRBJ2-5 | TRBV4-3 | TRBD2 | CASSQRTSGRWKTQYF | TGCGCCAGCAGCCAAAGGACTAGCGGGAGGTGGAAGACCCAGTACTTC
few | TRBJ1-5 | TRBV28 | NA | CASSSMDGRNQPQHF | TGTGCCAGCAGTTCTATGGACGGCCGCAATCAGCCCCAGCATTTT
NA | TRBJ1-1 | TRBV19 | NA | CASSIGLREGTEAFF | TGTGCCAGTAGTATAGGCCTTCGTGAGGGTACTGAAGCTTTCTTT
NA | TRBJ1-6 | TRBV27 | NA | CASSLSQAGIGSPLHF | TGTGCCAGCAGTTTGTCCCAGGCAGGTATAGGTTCACCCCTCCACTTT
few | TRBJ1-1 | TRBV7-9 | NA | CASSLFSVNTEAFF | TGTGCCAGCAGCTTATTTTCCGTGAACACTGAAGCTTTCTTT
NA | TRBJ2-2 | TRBV10-3 | NA | CAISAGGTTGELFF | TGTGCCATCAGTGCCGGGGGAACCACCGGGGAGCTGTTTTTT
NA | TRBJ2-2 | TRBV6-5 | NA | CASRVDVSNTGELFF | TGTGCCAGCAGAGTCGACGTATCGAACACCGGGGAGCTGTTTTTT
NA | TRBJ1-4 | TRBV28 | TRBD1 | CASSYYSGQGNEKLFF | TGTGCCAGCAGCTATTACTCAGGACAGGGTAATGAAAAACTGTTTTTT
NA | TRBJ1-3 | TRBV28 | NA | CASTGTPRAYSGNTIYF | TGTGCCAGCACAGGGACACCAAGGGCCTACTCTGGAAACACCATATATTTT
NA | TRBJ1-4 | TRBV6-5 | NA | CASSRDRFNEKLFF | TGTGCCAGCAGCCGCGATCGCTTTAATGAAAAACTGTTTTTT
once | TRBJ1-5 | TRBV24-1 | TRBD1 | CATSETGFGPQHF | TGTGCCACCAGTGAGACAGGGTTTGGGCCCCAGCATTTT
few | TRBJ1-2 | TRBV28 | NA | CASSPRDYGYTF | TGTGCCAGCAGTCCGCGGGACTATGGCTACACCTTC
NA | TRBJ2-2 | TRBV4-2 | TRBD1 | CASRAGTGSTGELFF | TGTGCCAGCAGGGCCGGGACAGGGTCAACCGGGGAGCTGTTTTTT
once | TRBJ1-2 | TRBV5-1 | NA | CASSLRGVGYGYTF | TGCGCCAGCAGCTTGCGAGGGGTCGGCTATGGCTACACCTTC
NA | TRBJ2-5 | TRBV4-2 | TRBD2 | CASSQEGGGVQETQYF | TGTGCCAGCAGCCAAGAGGGCGGGGGGGTCCAAGAGACCCAGTACTTC
NA | TRBJ2-2 | TRBV4-3 | NA | CASSQEGGPKSNRELFF | TGCGCCAGCAGCCAAGAAGGCGGACCCAAATCAAACCGGGAGCTGTTTTTT
NA | TRBJ1-2 | TRBV19 | NA | CASSIMGYYGYTF | TGTGCCAGTAGTATCATGGGTTACTATGGCTACACCTTC
NA | TRBJ1-5 | TRBV19 | TRBD1 | CASSGDSNQPQHF | TGTGCCAGTAGCGGGGACAGTAATCAGCCCCAGCATTTT
NA | TRBJ1-3 | TRBV7-9 | NA | CAHAPGTSGNTIYF | TGTGCCCACGCGCCAGGCACCTCTGGAAACACCATATATTTT
NA | TRBJ1-4 | TRBV6-6 | NA | CASSQTGRSSEKLFF | TGTGCCAGCAGCCAGACAGGTCGTAGTTCTGAAAAACTGTTTTTT
NA | TRBJ1-2 | TRBV6-5 | NA | CASSPGQPWGYGYTF | TGTGCCAGCAGCCCGGGACAACCATGGGGCTATGGCTACACCTTC
few | TRBJ1-5 | TRBV21-1 | NA | CASSKRGRGSSNQPQHF | TGTGCCAGCAGCAAACGGGGTCGAGGATCTAGCAATCAGCCCCAGCATTTT
NA | TRBJ2-2 | TRBV4-1 | NA | CASSQDKGSPDFSGELFF | TGCGCCAGCAGCCAAGATAAGGGTTCCCCGGATTTTTCCGGGGAGCTGTTTTTT
NA | TRBJ2-5 | TRBV7-8 | TRBD2 | CASSLPGTSGETQYF | TGTGCCAGCAGCTTACCCGGGACTAGCGGAGAGACCCAGTACTTC
NA | TRBJ2-2 | TRBV18 | NA | CASSPGATELFF | TGTGCCAGCTCACCGGGGGCGACGGAGCTGTTTTTT
NA | TRBJ1-1 | TRBV15 | TRBD1 | CATSGHRGLTEAFF | TGTGCCACCAGCGGACACAGGGGGCTCACTGAAGCTTTCTTT
once | TRBJ1-1 | TRBV28 | NA | CASSLNPGRTEAFF | TGTGCCAGCAGTTTAAACCCGGGCCGCACTGAAGCTTTCTTT
few | TRBJ2-1 | TRBV4-3 | TRBD2 | CASSPGTSGRVSGEQFF | TGCGCCAGCAGCCCTGGGACTAGCGGGAGAGTCAGTGGTGAGCAGTTCTTC